Below, 10 T cell receptor beta chains from the same sample are listed, as sequenced in a study of OX40 agonist ivuxolimab in advanced cancers. Generated by immunoSEQ multiplex PCR, the TCRdb table keeps only in-frame clones and is missing some. The top ten clones hold roughly 16% of a sample with around 60,000 clones, about 85% of them seen once. Material: CD4+ or CD8+ T cells sorted from blood, obtained in a trial of the OX40 agonist ivuxolimab. All receptors come from an adult with an advanced solid tumor such as melanoma, head and neck, liver or kidney cancer.

The chain has TRBV27 and TRBJ1-1, with 8 bases matching TRBD1. With V trimmed by 5 bases and J by 1 base, 6 bases remained unmatched. The germline V gene encodes CDR1 MNHEY and CDR2 SMNVEV (reference sequence). This CDR3 has 15 residues. The CDR3 region is CASSLLGQGNTEAFF. The CDR3 nucleotides are TGTGCCAGCAGTCTTCTTGGACAGGGGAACACTGAAGCTTTCTTT.

The chain links TRBV27 to TRBJ1-5; D perhaps matches TRBD1 (5 bases). The CDR3 consists of 14 residues. Trimming took 3 bases from V and 7 from J, leaving 13 bases between them. Germline loops: CDR1 MNHEY, CDR2 SMNVEV (reference sequence). In DNA form, the CDR3 reads TGTGCCAGCAGTTTTAATCAGGGAGGCCAGCCCCAGCATTTT. Residues: CASSFNQGGQPQHF.

This clone was seen only a few times. The V and J genes are TRBV5-8 and TRBJ1-1, with D unclear. This CDR3 is 14 amino acids long. Germline CDR1 reads SGHTS; CDR2 reads YDEGEE. The V gene lost 0 bases and the J gene lost 1 base, with 7 bases spanning the gap. CDR3 in amino acids: CASSLVGPNTEAFF. CDR3 nucleotide sequence: TGTGCCAGCAGCTTGGTAGGGCCGAACACTGAAGCTTTCTTT.

V usage is TRBV28 and J usage is TRBJ2-7; D is uncertain. Trimming took 3 bases from V and 3 from J, leaving 6 bases between them. The CDR3 runs to 12 residues. Germline V CDR1 and CDR2: MDHEN, SYDVKM. CDR3 region: CASSFNSYEQYF. The CDR3 DNA is TGTGCCAGCAGTTTTAACAGCTACGAGCAGTACTTC.

The chain recombines TRBV6-4 with TRBJ1-1; D is uncertain. Germline V CDR1 and CDR2: MRHNA, SNTAGT. This CDR3 is 13 amino acids long. V was clipped by 0 bases and J by 2 bases, with 4 bases between them. CDR3 nucleotides: TGTGCCAGCAGTGACTCGGACAACACTGAAGCTTTCTTT. Translated, it gives CASSDSDNTEAFF.

The chain has TRBV6-4 and TRBJ2-2; 11 bases align to TRBD1. Germline loops: CDR1 MRHNA, CDR2 SNTAGT. This CDR3 is 15 amino acids long. V dropped 4 bases and J dropped 7; count of bases not matched to a gene: 5. The DNA of the CDR3 is TGTGCCAGCAGTGTAGGGACAGGGGGAAGCGGGGAGCTGTTTTTT. Amino acid sequence: CASSVGTGGSGELFF.

This chain joins TRBV4-1 and TRBJ2-5; D unresolved. With 1 base removed from V and 1 base from J, the gap between germline ends came to 13 bases. The CDR3 has 16 amino acids. The V gene's germline CDR1 is MGHRA and CDR2 YSYEKL. In DNA, the CDR3 is TGCGCCAGCAGCCAAGCTGCGACACCTCCCCAAGAGACCCAGTACTTC. Translating gives CASSQAATPPQETQYF.

This clone came up a few times. The V and J genes are TRBV4-1 and TRBJ2-7, with 9 nucleotides matching TRBD1. Germline CDR1 and CDR2: MGHRA and YSYEKL. CDR3 length equals 17 residues. Germline trimming cut 1 base from V and 4 bases from J; bases unmatched to any gene: 11. CDR3 region: CASSQGWVTGGAYEQYF. The DNA for the CDR3 is TGCGCCAGCAGCCAAGGATGGGTAACAGGGGGCGCTTACGAGCAGTACTTC.

This clone was seen more than once but under ten times. The chain is built from TRBV7-9 and TRBJ2-3; D perhaps matches TRBD1 (5 bases). The V end was cut by 5 bases, the J end by 0 bases, with 9 bases between. This CDR3 has 14 amino acids. Germline V CDR1 and CDR2: SEHNR, FQNEAQ (reference sequence). CDR3 DNA: TGTGCCAGCAGCCCTAGGGGCAGCACAGATACGCAGTATTTT. Encoded protein: CASSPRGSTDTQYF.

This clone was recorded only once. This chain links TRBV7-3 with TRBJ2-3; TRBD1 agrees at 9 bases. The CDR3 sequence is 14 residues long. With 5 bases clipped from V and 3 bases from J, the junction kept 3 bases outside the gene matches. Per the germline V gene, CDR1 is SGHTA and CDR2 is FQGTGA. The CDR3 reads CASSRDRETDTQYF. In nucleotides, the CDR3 is TGTGCCAGCAGCCGGGACAGGGAAACAGATACGCAGTATTTT.